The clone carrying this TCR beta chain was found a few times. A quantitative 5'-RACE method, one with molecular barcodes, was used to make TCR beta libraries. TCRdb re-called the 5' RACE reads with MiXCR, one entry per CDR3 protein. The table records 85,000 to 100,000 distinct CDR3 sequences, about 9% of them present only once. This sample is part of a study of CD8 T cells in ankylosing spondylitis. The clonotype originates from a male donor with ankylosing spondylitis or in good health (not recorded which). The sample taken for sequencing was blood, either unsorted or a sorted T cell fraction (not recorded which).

The CDR3 spells CSVPAERLAVPALAYNEQFF. The CDR3 DNA reads TGCAGCGTTCCAGCGGAAAGACTAGCGGTGCCGGCGTTGGCCTACAATGAGCAGTTCTTC. V usage is TRBV29-1 and J usage is TRBJ2-1; 9 nucleotides agree with TRBD2. Looked up from germline, CDR1 is SQVTM and CDR2 is ANQGSEA. V lost 5 bases and J lost 2; bases outside the gene matches: 22. The CDR3 extends over 20 amino acids.